The 15 T cell receptor beta chains below all came from one sample that was sequenced in a study of CD8 T cells in ankylosing spondylitis. Using its own MiXCR run on the 5' RACE reads, TCRdb lists one record per CDR3 protein. The table includes 200,000 to 300,000 distinct CDR3 sequences, 20% to 30% detected once. The sample consisted of blood, either unsorted or a sorted T cell fraction (not recorded which). The source of these receptors is a male donor with ankylosing spondylitis or in good health (not recorded which).

This clonotype has ten or more counts. V gene TRBV7-8 combines with J gene TRBJ2-2, with 7 bases lining up with TRBD1. Trimming at V came to 2 bases and at J to 6 bases, leaving 9 bases not matched to a gene. In germline, CDR1 is SGHVS, CDR2 FQNEAQ. The CDR3 spans 16 residues. For the CDR3, the DNA is TGTGCCAGCAGCTTATTCTCCAGGACAGGAGCCGGGGAGCTGTTTTTT. Translating gives CASSLFSRTGAGELFF.

V and J are TRBV4-1 and TRBJ2-7, with 7 bases fitting TRBD1. V shed 4 bases, J shed 3 bases, and the junction held 15 bases outside the gene matches. CDR1 is MGHRA, CDR2 YSYEKL, per germline. The CDR3 is 17 amino acids. CDR3 in amino acids: CASSLLPRQGKNYEQYF. DNA for the CDR3: TGCGCCAGCAGCCTTCTCCCCCGACAGGGCAAGAACTACGAGCAGTACTTC.

Many counts were recorded for this clonotype. The gene calls are TRBV5-1 and TRBJ2-5, with a tentative D call TRBD1 (6 bases). V was cut by 4 bases and J by 5 bases, with 12 bases left in between. This CDR3 contains 13 residues. Germline V gene lookup returns CDR1 SGHRS and CDR2 YFSETQ. CDR3 nucleotides: TGCGCCAGCAGCACCCAGGGGCCTGAGACCCAGTACTTC. This sequence encodes CASSTQGPETQYF. The full variable domain, completed using reference TRBV5-1 and TRBJ2-5, is KAGVTQTPRYLIKTRGQQVTLSCSPISGHRSVSWYQQTPGQGLQFLFEYFSETQRNKGNFPGRFSGRQFSNSRSEMNVSTLELGDSALYLCASSTQGPETQYFGPGTRLLVL.

V usage is TRBV23-1 and J usage is TRBJ2-1; D unclear. TRBV23-1 is reported as an ORF; its role is uncertain. V gave up 4 bases and J gave up 5 bases, with 15 bases separating them. CDR3 length equals 15 residues. CDR3 nucleotide sequence: TGCGCCAGCAGTCTATATCGGACGCCGAACAATGAGCAGTTCTTC. It codes for CASSLYRTPNNEQFF.

The chain is built from TRBV27 and TRBJ2-5, with D perhaps TRBD1 or TRBD2 (6 bases each). The CDR3 has 16 amino acids. V was clipped by 7 bases and J by 4 bases, with 22 bases between them. Germline loops: CDR1 MNHEY, CDR2 SMNVEV (reference sequence). The CDR3 loop is CASTLPCSGAGETQYF. In DNA form, the CDR3 reads TGTGCCAGCACTCTACCCTGTTCGGGGGCGGGAGAGACCCAGTACTTC.

At least ten counts were recorded for this clonotype. V usage is TRBV20-1 and J usage is TRBJ2-1, with TRBD1 matching 7 bases. CDR3 size: 14 residues. V trimming: 5 bases; J trimming: 4 bases; junction bases outside the gene matches: 8. Germline V gene sequence: CDR1 DFQATT, CDR2 SNEGSKA (reference sequence). The CDR3, as DNA: TGCAGTGCTGGCCAACAGGGGAGATACAATGAGCAGTTCTTC. Residues: CSAGQQGRYNEQFF.

The chain links TRBV11-2 to TRBJ2-5; TRBD1 is a possible D gene (7 bases). The CDR3 totals 14 residues. Germline V lookup: CDR1 SGHAT, CDR2 FQNNGV. Trimming removed 4 bases at V and 5 bases at J, with 14 bases between. CDR3 loop: CASSSWRGRETQYF. Here the CDR3 DNA reads TGTGCCAGCAGCTCGTGGAGGGGGCGGGAGACCCAGTACTTC.

This clonotype was detected only a few times. The chain combines TRBV20-1 with TRBJ1-2; no definite D call. The V end was cut by 5 bases, the J end by 4 bases, with 11 bases between. CDR1 and CDR2 (germline): DFQATT, SNEGSKA (reference sequence). This CDR3 has 12 amino acids. The CDR3 nucleotides are TGCAGTGCTGCAGACGTGTCCTATGGCTACACCTTC. This encodes CSAADVSYGYTF.

The gene calls are TRBV7-8 and TRBJ2-5, with 8 bases lining up with TRBD1. The V gene end was trimmed by 5 bases and the J gene end by 4 bases; junction bases not matched to a gene: 9. CDR3 length: 15 residues. The germline CDR1 and CDR2 sequences are SGHVS and FQNEAQ. The CDR3 DNA reads TGTGCCAGCAGCACGGAGACAGGGGTAGGAGAGACCCAGTACTTC. This gives the protein CASSTETGVGETQYF.

This clonotype has ten or more counts. The CDR3 bases are TGTGCCAGCAGCCAAGTAGCCTACAATGAGCAGTTCTTC. Its protein is CASSQVAYNEQFF. V is TRBV3-1 and J is TRBJ2-1; D is uncertain. Trimming stripped 1 base from V and 2 bases from J, with 3 bases between. CDR1 is LGHDT, CDR2 YNNKEL, per germline (reference sequence). The CDR3 runs 13 residues.

In its sample, this clonotype was seen many times. The chain links TRBV20-1 to TRBJ1-2; weak D call: TRBD1 (6 bases). The CDR3 contains 14 residues. Trimming removed 5 bases from V and 0 bases from J, with 13 bases in between. Per the germline V gene, CDR1 is DFQATT and CDR2 is SNEGSKA (reference sequence). CDR3 protein: CSAGRDMANYGYTF. CDR3 nucleotide sequence: TGCAGTGCTGGCCGGGACATGGCTAACTATGGCTACACCTTC.

The chain uses TRBV29-1 and TRBJ2-2; TRBD1 or TRBD2 may be the D gene (5 bases each). Per the germline V gene, CDR1 is SQVTM and CDR2 is ANQGSEA. The CDR3 is made up of 13 amino acids. V lost 8 bases and J lost 5, with 15 bases in between. DNA for the CDR3: TGCAGCACCCGGGACGAGGGGACCGGGGAGCTGTTTTTT. Protein sequence: CSTRDEGTGELFF.

This clonotype was detected ten times or more. The chain has TRBV5-1 and TRBJ2-3; 9 bases line up with TRBD2. J lost 5 bases, V lost 7 bases, and 8 bases had no gene match. Germline V gene lookup returns CDR1 SGHRS and CDR2 YFSETQ. CDR3 length: 14 amino acids. DNA for the CDR3: TGCGCCAGCGCCTCGACTAGCGGCGGAGATACGCAGTATTTT. This gives the protein CASASTSGGDTQYF. Variable domain in full (rest from reference TRBV5-1 and TRBJ2-3): KAGVTQTPRYLIKTRGQQVTLSCSPISGHRSVSWYQQTPGQGLQFLFEYFSETQRNKGNFPGRFSGRQFSNSRSEMNVSTLELGDSALYLCASASTSGGDTQYFGPGTRLTVL.

This sequence joins TRBV7-8 and TRBJ2-5; 7 bases agree with TRBD1. The CDR3 spans 15 residues. J was trimmed by 2 bases and V by 3 bases; bases with no gene match: 6. Germline V gene sequence: CDR1 SGHVS, CDR2 FQNEAQ. DNA for the CDR3: TGTGCCAGCAGCTTGACGACAGGGCGACAAGAGACCCAGTACTTC. Translating gives CASSLTTGRQETQYF.

The gene calls are TRBV20-1 and TRBJ2-5; 8 bases agree with TRBD2. The CDR3 covers 15 residues. Germline V gives CDR1 DFQATT, CDR2 SNEGSKA (reference sequence). The ends lost 3 bases at V and 4 bases at J; junction bases unmatched: 10. The CDR3: CSASPPGGARETQYF. The CDR3 bases are TGCAGTGCTAGCCCCCCGGGGGGGGCCCGAGAGACCCAGTACTTC.